The clone carrying this T cell receptor (beta chain) was detected ten times or more. Its antigen is undetermined. These data come from a study of CD8+CD57+ T cells in acquired aplastic anemia. Study overall: Sorted CD4+ and CD8+ cells yielded around 3 ug of DNA on average.

The V gene lost 2 bases and the J gene lost 2 bases, with 10 bases spanning the gap. Germline CDR1 is SGHRS and CDR2 is YFSETQ. The CDR3 spans 14 residues. CD8+CD57+ cell expansion had been shown by flow cytometry in patients chosen for sequencing. All patients had severe acquired aplastic anemia. Patient blood was sampled before any therapy had been received. According to the study, genomic DNA was the template for TCR beta VDJ and CDR3 profiling. TCRdb redid the calling of the reads with MiXCR, one entry per CDR3 protein. The table includes around 170,000 distinct CDR3 sequences, 40% to 50% detected once. Notes on the study in general: Comparison of patients with controls identified around 28 shared CD8+ CDR3 sequences.

The receptor's source is a human donor with aplastic anemia. This chain links TRBV5-1 with TRBJ1-1; D gene ambiguous. Specimen: sorted CD4+, CD8+, or CD8+CD57+ T cells (not recorded which) from PBMCs. The DNA for the CDR3 is TGCGCCAGCAGCTTTGACGGACTCAACACTGAAGCTTTCTTT. The encoded protein is CASSFDGLNTEAFF.